Reported below is one TCR beta chain. The antigen is unknown. This specimen comes from a study of cytotoxic CD8 clonotypes in ibrutinib-treated CLL. Study in general: The subjects consisted of ten to twelve relapsed/refractory and approximately 15 treatment-naive individuals, with 17 to 18 IGHV unmutated. Overall study results and limits: Clonality at baseline surpassed age-matched healthy donors and tracked circulating CD8+ T-cell counts. The study found clonality rose at ibrutinib response, then fell toward baseline at progression.

CDR1 and CDR2 from the germline V gene are SGHAT and FQNNGV. The CDR3 consists of 14 residues. V was trimmed by 9 bases and J by 3 bases, leaving 15 bases between them. Target depth was 1 in 200,000 to 1 in 1 million T cells, about 10x per clonotype. Data came from immunoSEQ multiplex PCR; TCRdb stores just in-frame clones and leaves some out. The data hold over 25,000 clones, with around three fifths observed a single time. The TCR was taken from a human donor with chronic lymphocytic leukemia. V gene TRBV11-2 combines with J gene TRBJ2-1; perhaps TRBD1 as D (6 bases). The input for sequencing was PBMCs, taken before ibrutinib treatment. The CDR3 DNA reads TGTGCCAGTGAGATGACAGGAAACTACAATGAGCAGTTCTTC. Encoded protein: CASEMTGNYNEQFF.